The 3 T cell receptor beta chains in this list originate from one sample, sequenced in a study of beta chain features in type 1 diabetes. Since all of the isolated RNA was reverse transcribed, expressed TCRB transcripts were what got sequenced. TCRdb's table, derived via immunoSEQ multiplex PCR, lists solely in-frame clones and lacks some. This table holds 600,000 to 650,000 clones, about 16% found once. The sample comprised naive CD4+ T cells from blood. These receptors came from a man between 18 and 29 years old in good health.

This clone appeared a few times. The V gene is TRBV7-7, the J gene TRBJ2-5; unclear D gene. The closer fit of TRBJ2-7 to the DNA end suggests the J call may be wrong. Germline CDR1 SSHAT, CDR2 FNYEAQ (reference sequence). This CDR3 region has 15 residues. CDR3 bases: TGTGCCAGCAGCTTAGGCCCGGACGGGTCGCTCGAGCAGTACTTC. Amino acids: CASSLGPDGSLEQYF.

With regard to this clone: Other DNA sequences in this specimen translate into the identical CDR3. The CDR3 sequence is CASSLAGEQYF. CDR3 bases: TGTGCCAGCAGTTTGGCAGGCGAGCAGTACTTC. V is TRBV27 and J is TRBJ2-7; D gene unclear. The length of the CDR3 is 11 residues. Germline-derived CDR1 and CDR2 are MNHEY and SMNVEV (reference sequence). V dropped 3 bases and J dropped 6 bases, with 6 bases sitting between them.

This sequence joins TRBV2 and TRBJ1-1, with D possibly being TRBD1 (5 bases). The CDR3 is 15 amino acids. V was cut by 6 bases and J by 1 base, with 15 bases left in between. Germline-derived CDR1 and CDR2 are SNHLY and FYNNEI. The CDR3 here is CASRRAAGTNTEAFF. The CDR3 DNA is TGTGCCAGCAGGAGGGCAGCAGGGACGAACACTGAAGCTTTCTTT.